These 25 T cell receptor beta chains came from one sample sequenced in a study of technical replicates of blood from a few donors. Produced via immunoSEQ multiplex PCR; TCRdb's table is partial and in-frame only. The profile shows nearly 90,000 clones, roughly 94% of them singletons. The sequenced sample consisted of T cells isolated from PBMCs. These receptors originate from a human donor in good health.

The sample holds a few counts of this clone. This chain links TRBV18 with TRBJ1-2, with TRBD1 identical over 9 bases. J was trimmed by 3 bases and V by 1 base; bases with no gene match: 3. The germline CDR1 and CDR2 sequences are KGHSH and LQKENI. The CDR3 extends over 15 amino acids. This CDR3 is CASSPLRTGDYGYTF. CDR3 DNA sequence: TGTGCCAGCTCACCACTAAGGACAGGGGACTATGGCTACACCTTC.

This clone was found once. CDR3 bases: TGTGCCAGAACCCCCCTACTAGCGGGAGGGAGCACAGATACGCAGTATTTT. It specifies CARTPLLAGGSTDTQYF. The V call is TRBV5-3, the J call TRBJ2-3; TRBD2 matches 13 bases. TRBV5-3 is designated an ORF whose function remains uncertain. V lost 6 bases, J lost 0 bases, and 7 bases stayed unmatched. The CDR3 is made up of 17 amino acids.

The chain combines TRBV10-1 with TRBJ2-1; D is unclear. CDR3 length: 11 residues. Germline assignment: CDR1 WNHNN and CDR2 SYGVQD (reference sequence). With 8 bases removed from V and 10 bases from J, the gap between germline ends came to 12 bases. CDR3 loop: CASDWHGEQFF. CDR3 bases: TGCGCCAGCGACTGGCATGGAGAGCAGTTCTTC.

This chain links TRBV27 with TRBJ1-1; no definite D call. The CDR3 has 17 residues. CDR1 is MNHEY and CDR2 is SMNVEV in the germline V gene (reference sequence). Trimming took 8 bases from V and 4 from J, leaving 26 bases between them. The CDR3 loop reads CASRVAPLSRRSTEAFF. For the CDR3, the DNA is TGTGCCAGCCGGGTAGCACCCCTCAGCAGAAGATCCACTGAAGCTTTCTTT.

This clone was seen a single time. This chain joins TRBV28 and TRBJ2-7, with D perhaps TRBD1 (6 bases). CDR1 MDHEN and CDR2 SYDVKM come from the germline V gene. This CDR3 has 14 amino acids. V was clipped by 7 bases and J by 3 bases, with 16 bases between them. The CDR3 nucleotides are TGTGCCAGCACCCAAGGGGACATAGACTACGAGCAGTACTTC. Protein sequence: CASTQGDIDYEQYF.

The gene calls are TRBV6-1 and TRBJ2-3; D possibly corresponds to TRBD2 (6 bases). Germline V gives CDR1 MNHNS, CDR2 SASEGT. Trimming took off 2 bases at V and 3 bases at J, with 12 bases between the two ends. The CDR3 length is 15 residues. CDR3 coding DNA: TGTGCCAGCAGTGAACTAGGGACTCGTACAGATACGCAGTATTTT. Translating gives CASSELGTRTDTQYF.

This CDR3 is CASSPRQGGGYTF. The CDR3, as DNA: TGCGCCAGCAGCCCCCGCCAGGGCGGTGGCTACACCTTC. The chain joins TRBV4-1 to TRBJ1-2; D may be TRBD1 (5 bases). V lost 4 bases and J lost 7, with 13 bases in between. Germline V gives CDR1 MGHRA, CDR2 YSYEKL. This CDR3 spans 13 amino acids.

As for this clone: Other DNA sequences of this sample code for an identical CDR3. This chain joins TRBV11-2 and TRBJ2-3; D is perhaps TRBD1 (6 bases). Germline assignment: CDR1 SGHAT and CDR2 FQNNGV. CDR3 length: 15 amino acids. The ends were cut back, 2 bases at V and 6 bases at J, with 15 bases in the middle. CDR3 nucleotide sequence: TGTGCCAGCAGCTTAAATCGCCAGGGGACGGATACGCAGTATTTT. Its translation: CASSLNRQGTDTQYF.

The chain carries TRBV4-2 and TRBJ1-2; D may be TRBD1 (5 bases). This CDR3 contains 15 residues. Germline V lookup: CDR1 LGHNA, CDR2 YNFKEQ. Deletions cut 2 bases from V and 4 bases from J, with 14 bases between. The CDR3 region is CASSQRTDTLYGYTF. The CDR3, as DNA: TGTGCCAGCAGCCAAAGGACGGACACCCTCTATGGCTACACCTTC.

The chain uses TRBV5-6 and TRBJ2-1; perhaps TRBD2 as D (6 bases). Trimming left V 3 bases short and J 7 bases short, with 14 bases between. This CDR3 is built from 14 residues. The germline CDR1 and CDR2 sequences are SGHDT and YYEEEE. CDR3 residues: CASSYGTGRNEQFF. The CDR3 bases are TGTGCCAGCAGCTATGGAACGGGGAGGAATGAGCAGTTCTTC.

In the case of this clone: At one of its ends the junction is not consistent with the germline gene, which may arise from a read error. The rearrangement links TRBV7-7 to TRBJ2-7; TRBD2 matches 13 bases. The CDR3 is 16 residues long. The germline V gene has CDR1 SSHAT and CDR2 FNYEAQ (reference sequence). The CDR3 DNA sequence: TGTGCTAGCAGCTCAGGACTAGCGGGAGAGGGCTACGAGCAGTACTTC. Translated, it gives CASSSGLAGEGYEQYF. Looking up the rest from reference TRBV7-7 and TRBJ2-7 gives the full variable domain: GAGVSQSPRYKVTKRGQDVTLRCDPISSHATLYWYQQALGQGPEFLTYFNYEAQPDKSGLPSDRFSAERPEGSISTLTIQRTEQRDSAMYRCASSSGLAGEGYEQYFGPGTRLTVT.

Concerning this clone itself: Germline and junction disagree at one end, which may indicate a read error. This chain links TRBV30 with TRBJ2-3; D gene ambiguous. Germline CDR1 reads GTSNPN; CDR2 reads SVGIG (reference sequence). The CDR3 consists of 12 residues. The CDR3 sequence: CAWSGSRDTQYF. The CDR3, as DNA: TGTGCCTGGAGTGGGAGCAGAGATACGCAGTATTTT.

This sequence joins TRBV6-5 and TRBJ2-2, with 7 bases aligning to TRBD1. Germline V lookup: CDR1 MNHEY, CDR2 SVGAGI. This CDR3 is 16 amino acids long. The ends lost 4 bases at V and 4 bases at J; junction bases unmatched: 9. CDR3 residues: CASSWDSPMSTGELFF. CDR3 bases: TGTGCCAGCAGTTGGGACAGTCCAATGAGCACCGGGGAGCTGTTTTTT.

This clone has just one count. This chain connects TRBV7-8 to TRBJ2-3; 13 nucleotides align to TRBD2. The germline V gene encodes CDR1 SGHVS and CDR2 FQNEAQ. With V trimmed by 9 bases and J by 4 bases, 1 base remained unmatched. The CDR3 consists of 13 residues. Here the CDR3 reads CASGLAGADTQYF. The DNA for the CDR3 is TGTGCCAGTGGACTAGCGGGAGCAGATACGCAGTATTTT.

The CDR3 sequence: CSARGAGGYTF. The CDR3 bases are TGCAGTGCTAGAGGTGCAGGGGGCTACACCTTC. V and J are TRBV20-1 and TRBJ1-2, with D possibly being TRBD1 (5 bases). V was pared by 1 base and J by 8 bases, with 8 bases between. Germline lookup yields CDR1 DFQATT and CDR2 SNEGSKA (reference sequence). The CDR3 is 11 residues long.

The genes are TRBV7-3 and TRBJ2-7, with 7 bases matching TRBD2. J lost 2 bases, V lost 0 bases, and 7 bases had no gene match. The CDR3 covers 16 residues. Germline V lookup: CDR1 SGHTA, CDR2 FQGTGA. The CDR3 DNA reads TGTGCCAGCAGCTTAACGGGGAGGGGATACCCCTACGAGCAGTACTTC. It translates to CASSLTGRGYPYEQYF.

This chain links TRBV27 with TRBJ1-1; weak D call: TRBD1 (5 bases). V lost 0 bases and J lost 1, with 9 bases in between. This CDR3 region has 15 residues. In germline, CDR1 is MNHEY, CDR2 SMNVEV (reference sequence). CDR3 region: CASSLSTTANTEAFF. The CDR3, as DNA: TGTGCCAGCAGTTTATCCACGACAGCGAACACTGAAGCTTTCTTT.

The chain combines TRBV5-8 with TRBJ2-7; a weak D match, TRBD1 (5 bases). Germline lookup yields CDR1 SGHTS and CDR2 YDEGEE. The V end was cut by 6 bases, the J end by 2 bases, with 18 bases between. This CDR3 comprises 15 residues. CDR3: CASTPRGRRPYEQYF. The CDR3 DNA reads as TGTGCCAGCACCCCAAGGGGCAGACGACCCTACGAGCAGTACTTC. The entire variable domain, with the rest obtained from reference TRBV5-8 and TRBJ2-7, is as follows: EAGVTQSPTHLIKTRGQQATLRCSPISGHTSVYWYQQALGLGLQFLLWYDEGEERNRGNFPPRFSGRQFPNYSSELNVNALELEDSALYLCASTPRGRRPYEQYFGPGTRLTVT.

The rearrangement links TRBV7-3 to TRBJ2-3; D gene unclear. Germline V gene data show CDR1 as SGHTA and CDR2 as FQGTGA. The CDR3 is made up of 13 amino acids. Trimming removed 1 base from V and 4 bases from J, with 6 bases in between. The CDR3: CASSLSLSDTQYF. The CDR3 bases are TGTGCCAGCAGCTTAAGCCTATCAGATACGCAGTATTTT.

This sequence joins TRBV19 and TRBJ2-4, with TRBD1 matching over 9 bases. J was trimmed by 2 bases and V by 2 bases; bases with no gene match: 7. The CDR3 contains 17 residues. The germline V gene encodes CDR1 LNHDA and CDR2 SQIVND (reference sequence). CDR3 sequence: CASSIFRDRASKNIQYF. The CDR3 region has the DNA TGTGCCAGTAGTATATTCCGGGACAGGGCTTCCAAAAACATTCAGTACTTC.

The chain couples TRBV2 to TRBJ2-7; D gene unclear. Germline CDR1 SNHLY, CDR2 FYNNEI. The CDR3 sequence is 15 residues long. Deletions cut 3 bases from V and 1 base from J, with 13 bases between. DNA for the CDR3: TGTGCCAGCAGTGATACGGGTCCTAGATCCTACGAGCAGTACTTC. It encodes CASSDTGPRSYEQYF.

The CDR3: CASSLDPGLFPNQPQHF. The DNA of the CDR3 is TGTGCCAGCAGCTTAGATCCGGGACTCTTCCCGAATCAGCCCCAGCATTTT. The V call is TRBV7-9, the J call TRBJ1-5, with a tentative D call TRBD1 (5 bases). V was pared by 1 base and J by 4 bases, with 17 bases between. Germline CDR1 SEHNR, CDR2 FQNEAQ (reference sequence). This CDR3 is built from 17 residues.

This rearrangement joins TRBV19 to TRBJ1-5; 8 nucleotides align to TRBD1. The junction had 6 bases not matched to a gene; V was cut back by 5 bases and J by 0 bases. The CDR3 extends over 16 amino acids. Per the germline V gene, CDR1 is LNHDA and CDR2 is SQIVND (reference sequence). As DNA, the CDR3 is TGTGCCAGTAGTTCGGGGACAGGTTATAGCAATCAGCCCCAGCATTTT. Protein product: CASSSGTGYSNQPQHF.

This sequence joins TRBV30 and TRBJ2-7; 9 bases are shared with TRBD1. The germline gives CDR1 GTSNPN, CDR2 SVGIG (reference sequence). The CDR3 is made up of 12 amino acids. V lost 3 bases to trimming and J lost 4 bases; unmatched junction nucleotides: 1. The CDR3: CAWRQGAYEQYF. For the CDR3, the DNA is TGTGCCTGGAGACAGGGGGCGTACGAGCAGTACTTC.

This rearrangement joins TRBV6-5 to TRBJ1-1; 8 nucleotides align to TRBD1. Trimming took 6 bases from V and 2 from J; bases not matched to a gene: 8. Looked up from germline, CDR1 is MNHEY and CDR2 is SVGAGI. The CDR3 runs to 15 residues. The CDR3 sequence: CASRYTRGLNTEAFF. CDR3 bases: TGTGCCAGCAGATATACCAGGGGGCTAAACACTGAAGCTTTCTTT.